This record concerns one T cell receptor (beta chain) sequence. Its antigen is currently unknown. V dropped 4 bases and J dropped 4 bases, with 11 bases sitting between them. This CDR3 is built from 14 residues. Germline lookup yields CDR1 SGHNT and CDR2 YYREEE (reference sequence). The assay was immunoSEQ multiplex PCR, and TCRdb's table has in-frame clones only and misses some. The top ten clones hold roughly 6.3% of a sample with 90,000 to 150,000 clones, more than 75% of them seen once. The data belong to a study of cytomegalovirus exposure and HLA in healthy donors. Study-wide results and limits: Most TCR sequences were seen very rarely across donors, but some public TCRs occurred in many.

The specimen sequenced was PBMCs. V usage is TRBV5-4 and J usage is TRBJ1-4; D is unresolved. The TCR comes from a woman under 30 in good health and CMV-seropositive. The CDR3 reads CASSAGQDNEKLFF. The CDR3 DNA sequence: TGTGCCAGCAGCGCCGGCCAGGATAATGAAAAACTGTTTTTT.